The rows below give T cell receptor beta chains drawn from one sample of a study of blood T cell repertoires in COVID-19. The protocol was immunoSEQ multiplex PCR, while the TCRdb copy is restricted to in-frame clones and leaves out a portion. The table records around 250,000 clones, about four fifths of them present only once. The sample consisted of peripheral blood. These receptor sequences come from a man aged 25-40 years who had recovered from COVID-19. Both conserved end residues are part of each CDR3. The D gene is left open where the match is weak. The size field is filled for only some rows; it gives once, few, many or a size class.

CDR3aa	CDR3nt	j_gene	len	v_gene	abundance	d_gene
CASSERQGVNQPQHF	TGTGCCAGCAGTGAGAGACAGGGGGTAAATCAGCCCCAGCATTTT	TRBJ1-5	15	TRBV6-1	.	TRBD1
CATDTGGSNQPQHF	TGTGCCACCGATACAGGGGGGAGCAATCAGCCCCAGCATTTT	TRBJ1-5	14	TRBV19	.	TRBD1
CASSLTVYNEQFF	TGTGCCAGCAGTTTGACAGTTTACAATGAGCAGTTCTTC	TRBJ2-1	13	TRBV12-3/TRBV12-4	.	.
CASSRDTLSSQYF	TGTGCCAGCAGTAGGGACACCCTTTCCTCGCAGTACTTC	TRBJ2-7	13	TRBV6-5	.	.
CASSERNTEAFF	TGTGCCAGCAGTGAACGGAACACTGAAGCTTTCTTT	TRBJ1-1	12	TRBV6-1	.	.
CASSFRDRGINEQFF	TGTGCCAGCAGCTTCCGGGACAGGGGTATTAATGAGCAGTTCTTC	TRBJ2-1	15	TRBV5-4	.	TRBD1
CASRLNRINGYTF	TGTGCCAGCAGACTCAACAGGATTAATGGCTACACCTTC	TRBJ1-2	13	TRBV6-5	.	.
CASSIELETGELFF	TGTGCCAGTAGTATAGAATTGGAGACCGGGGAGCTGTTTTTT	TRBJ2-2	14	TRBV19	.	.
CASSPPHGGQYYGYTF	TGTGCCAGCAGTCCACCACACGGCGGGCAATACTATGGCTACACCTTC	TRBJ1-2	16	TRBV6-7	.	.
CASSLYSVSEGTGELFF	TGTGCCAGCAGTTTATATTCGGTATCTGAGGGTACCGGGGAGCTGTTTTTT	TRBJ2-2	17	TRBV27	.	.
CASLEATNEKLFF	TGTGCCAGCCTAGAAGCAACTAATGAAAAACTGTTTTTT	TRBJ1-4	13	TRBV28	.	.
CASSSRLSGGTDTQYF	TGTGCCAGCAGCTCCCGCCTTAGCGGGGGTACAGATACGCAGTATTTT	TRBJ2-3	16	TRBV11-2	.	TRBD2
CASSYLTTGKHSPLHF	TGTGCCAGCAGTTACCTGACGACAGGGAAACATTCACCCCTCCACTTT	TRBJ1-6	16	TRBV6-5	.	TRBD1
CASSSVGVTEAFF	TGTGCCAGCAGCTCAGTCGGAGTCACTGAAGCTTTCTTT	TRBJ1-1	13	TRBV3-1/TRBV3-2	.	.
CASSFLGVLGGRERGYTF	TGTGCCAGCAGCTTTCTAGGTGTTCTAGGGGGCCGAGAACGAGGCTACACCTTC	TRBJ1-2	18	TRBV7-2	.	TRBD1
CASEAVSTDTQYF	TGTGCCAGCGAGGCGGTTAGCACAGATACGCAGTATTTT	TRBJ2-3	13	TRBV9	.	.
CAISESRQGEAFF	TGTGCCATCAGTGAGTCGCGACAGGGAGAAGCTTTCTTT	TRBJ1-1	13	TRBV10-3	.	TRBD1
CASSSTGGAYEQYF	TGTGCCAGCAGTTCCACGGGGGGGGCCTACGAGCAGTACTTC	TRBJ2-7	14	TRBV5-8	.	TRBD2
CASSATSGGTDTQYF	TGTGCCAGCAGTGCCACTAGCGGGGGAACAGATACGCAGTATTTT	TRBJ2-3	15	TRBV6-4	.	TRBD2
CASSLGTGGGYGYTF	TGTGCCAGCAGTTTGGGTACAGGGGGCGGCTATGGCTACACCTTC	TRBJ1-2	15	TRBV28	.	TRBD1
CASSKGDRYGYTF	TGTGCCAGCAGCAAGGGGGATCGGTATGGCTACACCTTC	TRBJ1-2	13	TRBV5-6	few	.
CASRQWQENSPLHF	TGTGCCAGCAGACAATGGCAGGAAAATTCACCCCTCCACTTT	TRBJ1-6	14	TRBV2	.	.
CASRLDNYNEQFF	TGTGCCAGTAGATTAGACAACTACAATGAGCAGTTCTTC	TRBJ2-1	13	TRBV19	.	.
CASSLISNEQFF	TGTGCCAGCAGTTTAATTAGTAATGAGCAGTTCTTC	TRBJ2-1	12	TRBV28	.	.
CASSRSGRQETQYF	TGTGCCAGCAGTAGGTCTGGGCGCCAAGAGACCCAGTACTTC	TRBJ2-5	14	TRBV6-5	.	.
CASSYYGSLQGPTEAFF	TGTGCCAGCAGCTATTATGGCTCACTACAGGGGCCCACTGAAGCTTTCTTT	TRBJ1-1	17	TRBV7-9	.	TRBD1
CASSPTLRGLMEPIYF	TGTGCCAGCAGCCCAACCCTTAGGGGTCTAATGGAGCCCATATATTTT	TRBJ1-3	16	TRBV14	few	.
CSVVPGARNTEAFF	TGCAGCGTTGTCCCAGGGGCCAGGAACACTGAAGCTTTCTTT	TRBJ1-1	14	TRBV29-1	.	.
CASGKTGRRNEQFF	TGCGCCAGCGGCAAGACAGGGAGGAGGAATGAGCAGTTCTTC	TRBJ2-1	14	TRBV10-2	.	.
CASSQDVGAYNEQFF	TGTGCCAGCAGCCAAGATGTCGGGGCCTACAATGAGCAGTTCTTC	TRBJ2-1	15	TRBV3-1/TRBV3-2	many	.
CASSPRGEWSSPLHF	TGTGCCAGCAGTCCCCGGGGAGAGTGGAGTTCACCCCTCCACTTT	TRBJ1-6	15	TRBV6-5	.	.
CASSLLRLAGSYEQYF	TGTGCCAGCAGCCTACTCAGGCTAGCGGGCTCCTACGAGCAGTACTTC	TRBJ2-7	16	TRBV11-2	.	TRBD2
CASSSRQGSTEAFF	TGTGCCAGCAGCTCACGACAGGGGAGCACTGAAGCTTTCTTT	TRBJ1-1	14	TRBV7-2	.	TRBD1
CASRITAGGGETQYF	TGTGCCAGCAGAATCACGGCAGGTGGAGGGGAGACCCAGTACTTC	TRBJ2-5	15	TRBV2	.	.
CASSPDPAGLNSPLHF	TGCGCCAGCAGCCCGGACCCCGCGGGGCTTAATTCACCCCTCCACTTT	TRBJ1-6	16	TRBV5-1	.	.
CASQGIIEKLFF	TGTGCCAGTCAGGGGATAATTGAAAAACTGTTTTTT	TRBJ1-4	12	TRBV2	.	.
CASSSGQGGEKLFF	TGCGCCAGCAGCTCGGGACAGGGTGGCGAAAAACTGTTTTTT	TRBJ1-4	14	TRBV5-1	.	TRBD1
CSVDLGGLGGYTF	TGCAGCGTTGATTTGGGCGGGCTAGGCGGCTACACCTTC	TRBJ1-2	13	TRBV29-1	.	.
CASSYFGAPGGNTIYF	TGTGCCAGCAGTTACTTTGGGGCCCCCGGAGGAAACACCATATATTTT	TRBJ1-3	16	TRBV6-6	.	.
CASRGRANTGELFF	TGTGCCAGCAGGGGGAGGGCGAACACCGGGGAGCTGTTTTTT	TRBJ2-2	14	TRBV25-1	.	TRBD2
CASSLGGNTEAFF	TGTGCCAGCAGCTTAGGGGGCAACACTGAAGCTTTCTTT	TRBJ1-1	13	TRBV11-2	.	.
CASSPRGQGSVYGYTF	TGTGCCAGCAGCCCGAGGGGGCAGGGGTCTGTCTATGGCTACACCTTC	TRBJ1-2	16	TRBV7-8	.	TRBD1
CASSLGQGSTDTQYF	TGTGCCAGCAGCCTCGGACAGGGGAGCACAGATACGCAGTATTTT	TRBJ2-3	15	TRBV6-5	once	TRBD1
CASTTRSSGVGYTF	TGTGCCAGCACCACCAGGTCTTCAGGGGTAGGCTACACCTTC	TRBJ1-2	14	TRBV3-1/TRBV3-2	.	.
CASSTLAGGKNIQYF	TGTGCCAGCAGCACACTGGCAGGCGGGAAAAACATTCAGTACTTC	TRBJ2-4	15	TRBV11-3	.	.
CAISEGGVSSPLHF	TGTGCCATCAGTGAAGGGGGCGTCAGTTCACCCCTCCACTTT	TRBJ1-6	14	TRBV10-3	.	TRBD1
CASRQQGRMNEKLFF	TGTGCCAGTAGGCAACAGGGGCGAATGAATGAAAAACTGTTTTTT	TRBJ1-4	15	TRBV19	.	TRBD1
CASGDRVTYEQYF	TGTGCCAGTGGGGACAGGGTGACCTACGAGCAGTACTTC	TRBJ2-7	13	TRBV19	.	TRBD1
CASSVSYREYNEQFF	TGTGCCAGCAGCGTATCCTACCGGGAGTACAATGAGCAGTTCTTC	TRBJ2-1	15	TRBV11-2	.	.
CASSLALGSRAYEQYF	TGTGCCAGCAGCTTAGCGCTCGGTAGCCGAGCCTACGAGCAGTACTTC	TRBJ2-7	16	TRBV7-9	.	.
CASSASGGIGNTEAFF	TGTGCCAGCAGCGCTTCAGGGGGCATCGGGAACACTGAAGCTTTCTTT	TRBJ1-1	16	TRBV7-2	.	TRBD1
CASSQQPGQGSTDTQYF	TGTGCCAGCAGCCAGCAACCCGGACAGGGGAGCACAGATACGCAGTATTTT	TRBJ2-3	17	TRBV4-2	.	TRBD1